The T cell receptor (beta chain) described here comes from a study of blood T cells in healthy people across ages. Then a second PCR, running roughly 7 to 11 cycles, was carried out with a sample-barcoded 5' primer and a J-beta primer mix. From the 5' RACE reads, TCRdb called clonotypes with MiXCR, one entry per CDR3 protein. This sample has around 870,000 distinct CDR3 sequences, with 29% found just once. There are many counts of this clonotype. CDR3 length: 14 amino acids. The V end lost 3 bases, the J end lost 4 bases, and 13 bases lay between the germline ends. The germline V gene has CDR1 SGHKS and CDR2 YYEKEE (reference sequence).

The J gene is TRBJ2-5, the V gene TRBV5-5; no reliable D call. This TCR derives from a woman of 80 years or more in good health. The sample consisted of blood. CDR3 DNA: TGTGCCAGCAGCTCGCAGCTAAGCCGAGAGACCCAGTACTTC. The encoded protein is CASSSQLSRETQYF.